This T cell receptor beta chain was recorded in a study of long-term antiretroviral therapy in people with HIV. Overall study results and limits: Repertoires looked antigen-experienced, with only a slight naive shift after ART. Diversity went up after ART and still fell short of transplant donor controls.

To note about this clone: The antigen is undetermined.

CDR3 length: 14 residues. Germline loops: CDR1 MNHNS, CDR2 SASEGT. The V and J ends lost 6 bases and 4 bases respectively, with 10 bases between them. Survey level was the resolution at which the v3.0 immunoSEQ assay ran. Sequencing of each sample targeted about 40,000-50,000 T-cell genomes. Measured with immunoSEQ multiplex PCR; TCRdb has only the in-frame clones, and not every one. This sample has 20,000 to 30,000 clones, with approximately 86% found just once. The source is a woman in her twenties or thirties with HIV. The sample consisted of unsorted PBMCs, taken 1.9 years after starting antiretroviral therapy. The rearrangement joins TRBV6-1 to TRBJ1-6; unclear D gene. In DNA, the CDR3 is TGTGCCAGCAGATCCGTGCAATATAATTCACCCCTCCACTTT. It is translated as CASRSVQYNSPLHF.